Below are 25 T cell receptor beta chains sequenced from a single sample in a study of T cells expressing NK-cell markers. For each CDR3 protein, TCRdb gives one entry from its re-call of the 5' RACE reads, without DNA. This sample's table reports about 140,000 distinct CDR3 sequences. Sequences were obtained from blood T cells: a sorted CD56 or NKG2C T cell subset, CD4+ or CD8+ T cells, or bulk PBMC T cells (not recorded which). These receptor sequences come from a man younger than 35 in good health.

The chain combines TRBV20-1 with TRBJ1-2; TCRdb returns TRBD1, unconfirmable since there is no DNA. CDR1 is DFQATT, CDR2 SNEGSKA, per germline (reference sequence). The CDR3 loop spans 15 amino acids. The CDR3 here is CSAGPGQGNFDGYTF.

CDR3 region: CASSFIGREQFF. The chain is built from TRBV12-3 or TRBV12-4 and TRBJ2-1; TCRdb proposes TRBD2, but this gene call is untestable without DNA. CDR3 length: 12 residues.

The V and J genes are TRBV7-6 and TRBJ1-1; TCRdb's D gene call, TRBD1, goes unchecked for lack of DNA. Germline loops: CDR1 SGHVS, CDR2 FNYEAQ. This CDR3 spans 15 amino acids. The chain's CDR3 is CASSIGTPLNTEAFF.

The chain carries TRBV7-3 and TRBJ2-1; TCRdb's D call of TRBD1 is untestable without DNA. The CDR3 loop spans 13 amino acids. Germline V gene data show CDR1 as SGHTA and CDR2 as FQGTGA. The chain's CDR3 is CASSLIPGNEQFF.

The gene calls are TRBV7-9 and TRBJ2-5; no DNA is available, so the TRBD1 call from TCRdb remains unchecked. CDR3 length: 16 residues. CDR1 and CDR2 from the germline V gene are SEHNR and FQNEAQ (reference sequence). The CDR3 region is CASSFLDREYQETQYF.

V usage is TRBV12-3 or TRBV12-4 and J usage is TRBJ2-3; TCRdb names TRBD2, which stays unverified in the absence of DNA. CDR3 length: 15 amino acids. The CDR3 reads CASSFGTSGALTQYF.

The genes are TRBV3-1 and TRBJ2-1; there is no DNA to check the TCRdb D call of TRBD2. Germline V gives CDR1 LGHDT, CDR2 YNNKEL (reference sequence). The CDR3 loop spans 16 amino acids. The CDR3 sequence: CASSQVLAGAGNEQFF.

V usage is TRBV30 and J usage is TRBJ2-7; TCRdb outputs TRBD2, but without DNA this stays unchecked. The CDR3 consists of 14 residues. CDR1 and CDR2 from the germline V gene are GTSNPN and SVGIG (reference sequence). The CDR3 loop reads CAWSTLGAGYEQYF.

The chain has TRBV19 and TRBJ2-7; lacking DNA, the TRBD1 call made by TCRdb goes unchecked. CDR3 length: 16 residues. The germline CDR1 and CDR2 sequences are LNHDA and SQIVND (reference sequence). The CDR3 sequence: CASSAWDRGSSYEQYF.

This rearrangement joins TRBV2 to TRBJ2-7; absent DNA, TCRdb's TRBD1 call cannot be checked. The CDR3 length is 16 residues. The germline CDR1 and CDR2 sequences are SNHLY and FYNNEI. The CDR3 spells CAGTGTGSPGNYEQYF. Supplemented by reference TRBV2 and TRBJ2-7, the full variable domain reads EPEVTQTPSHQVTQMGQEVILRCVPISNHLYFYWYRQILGQKVEFLVSFYNNEISEKSEIFDDQFSVERPDGSNFTLKIRSTKLEDSAMYFCAGTGTGSPGNYEQYFGPGTRLTVT.

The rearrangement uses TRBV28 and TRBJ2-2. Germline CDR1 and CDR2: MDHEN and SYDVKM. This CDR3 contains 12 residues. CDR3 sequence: CASLLSTGELFF.

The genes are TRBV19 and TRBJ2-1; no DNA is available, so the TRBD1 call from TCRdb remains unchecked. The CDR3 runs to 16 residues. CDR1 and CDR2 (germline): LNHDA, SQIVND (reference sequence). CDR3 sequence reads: CASSANPGQSYNEQFF.

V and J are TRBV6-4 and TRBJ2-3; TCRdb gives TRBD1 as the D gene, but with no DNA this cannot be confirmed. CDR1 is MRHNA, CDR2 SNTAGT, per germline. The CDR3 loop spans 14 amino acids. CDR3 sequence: CASSRQGGTDTQYF.

CDR3 residues: CASSPSIRDYLKETQYF. J is TRBJ2-5 and V is TRBV6-1; TCRdb's D call of TRBD2 is untestable without DNA. This CDR3 comprises 17 residues. In germline, CDR1 is MNHNS, CDR2 SASEGT.

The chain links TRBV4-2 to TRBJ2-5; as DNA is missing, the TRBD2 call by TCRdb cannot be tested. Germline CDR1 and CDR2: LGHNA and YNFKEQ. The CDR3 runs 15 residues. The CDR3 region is CASSPLAGEEETQYF.

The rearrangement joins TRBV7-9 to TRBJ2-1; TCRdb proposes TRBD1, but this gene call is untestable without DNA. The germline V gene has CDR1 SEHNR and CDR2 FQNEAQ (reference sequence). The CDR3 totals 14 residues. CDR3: CASSPGQGGNEQFF.

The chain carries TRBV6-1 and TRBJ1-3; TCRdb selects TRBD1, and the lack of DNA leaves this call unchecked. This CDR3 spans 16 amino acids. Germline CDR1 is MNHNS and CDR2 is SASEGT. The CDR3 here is CASSERGRSSGNTIYF.

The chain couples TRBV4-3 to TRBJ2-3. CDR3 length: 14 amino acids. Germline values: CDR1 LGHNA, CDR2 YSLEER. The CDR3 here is CASSQLLVADTQYF.

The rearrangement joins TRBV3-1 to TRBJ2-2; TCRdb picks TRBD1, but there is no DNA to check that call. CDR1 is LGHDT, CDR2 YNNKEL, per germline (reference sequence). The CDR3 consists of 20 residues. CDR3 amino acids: CASSQDLDQGTDGGTGELFF.

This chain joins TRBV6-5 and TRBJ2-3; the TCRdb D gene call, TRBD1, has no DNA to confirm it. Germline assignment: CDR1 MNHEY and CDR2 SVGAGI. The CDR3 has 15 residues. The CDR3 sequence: CASSYPGQGSDTQYF.

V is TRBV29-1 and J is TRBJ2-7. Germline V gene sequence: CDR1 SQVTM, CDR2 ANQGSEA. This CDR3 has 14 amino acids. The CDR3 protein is CSATGRGSSYEQYF.

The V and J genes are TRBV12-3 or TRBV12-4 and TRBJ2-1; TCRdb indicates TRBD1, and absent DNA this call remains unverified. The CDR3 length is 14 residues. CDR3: CASSLLTGYNEQFF.

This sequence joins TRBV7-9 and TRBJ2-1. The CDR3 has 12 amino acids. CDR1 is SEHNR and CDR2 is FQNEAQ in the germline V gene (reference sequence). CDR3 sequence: CASRSSEGEQFF.

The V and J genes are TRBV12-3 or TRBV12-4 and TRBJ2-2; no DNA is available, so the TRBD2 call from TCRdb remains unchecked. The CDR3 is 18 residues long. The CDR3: CASRSGPSGSDRHGELFF.

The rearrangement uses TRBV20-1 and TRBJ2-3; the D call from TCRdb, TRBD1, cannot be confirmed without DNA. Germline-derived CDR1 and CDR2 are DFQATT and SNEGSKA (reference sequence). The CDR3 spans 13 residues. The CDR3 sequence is CSAPGPGPDTQYF.